This TCR beta chain was observed in a study of blood T cells in healthy people across ages (dated by TCRdb to about 2015). Context from the whole study: In model experiments, template switching captured about one uniquely barcoded TCR beta cDNA molecule for every two T cells. Using deep sequencing normalized with unique cDNA molecular identifiers, the study measured how TCR beta repertoire diversity changes with age. Donors were grouped into four age groups: young (average roughly 17 years), middle-aged (roughly 38), aged (about 59) and long-lived (about 90). To avoid experimental bias, donors of different ages were spread randomly across the sequencing lanes. Two additional independent replicas of 1 million unique cDNA reads from the same blood draw were analyzed for two donors (one aged 18 to 30 and one aged 80 or older). The study at large found these results: Since profiling was done on bulk unsorted PBMCs, naive and antigen-experienced compartments could not be conclusively compared. The CMV infection status of donors was not known, potentially confounding age-related changes in expanded clonotypes. Observed TCR beta diversity correlated strongly with the percentage of naive T cells measured by flow cytometry. Compared with the aged group, the long-lived group had more naive CD4+ T cells, fewer expanded clones and increased TCR diversity, suggesting age selection. Total diversity estimates from one million sequenced T cells were considered lower bounds and underestimates. As age increased, observed TCR beta diversity per million T cells dropped in a roughly linear way, and a significant reduction was already evident by age 40.

Donors were a few dozen systemically healthy Caucasian individuals from Russia aged 6 to 90 years. Each donor gave 8.5 to 10 milliliters of peripheral blood, collected into EDTA-treated Vacutainer tubes. Ficoll-Paque density-gradient centrifugation was used to isolate PBMCs, with at least 6 million per sample. Trizol reagent was used to extract total RNA from the PBMCs, yielding at least 6 micrograms per sample. The percentages of naive CD45RAhigh/CD27high T cells were determined by flow cytometry on a PBMC aliquot from every donor. On this clonotype: Its antigen specificity is not known. The input lacks base qualities; no much larger clone sits a single base away.

Library prep was done by 5' RACE. The listed sequencing device is Illumina HiSeq 2500. A second PCR of roughly 7 to 11 cycles was performed with a sample-barcoded 5' primer and a J-beta primer mix. A unique molecular identifier was introduced onto each TCR beta cDNA molecule by a template-switch 5' adaptor carrying 12 random nucleotides. At least 2.5 million CDR3-containing paired-end reads were obtained from each sample. The Mint cDNA synthesis kit, primed by a TRBC-specific oligonucleotide, was used to synthesize first-strand cDNA from all RNA. Following uracil-DNA glycosylase treatment, a first 18-cycle PCR with universal primers M1SS and BC2_uni_R was performed on all cDNA. On the authors' methods: Normalization of each sample was performed by random selection of 1 million high-quality reads, each carrying a distinct molecular identifier. Instead of being binned into consensus sequences, reads with shared molecular identifiers were discarded. MiTCR, with a Q25 quality threshold and the strictest error-elimination algorithm, was used for CDR3 identification, clonotype clustering and error correction. A nonparametric unseen species model with Euler transformation was used to estimate lower-bound total TCR beta diversity. TCRdb reran the public reads through fastp at Q25 and MiXCR, keeping productive beta chains. Each CDR3 protein appears once, grouped with its most common genes and DNA. For this entry, the V and J calls and clone size follow TCRdb and not the study's own pipeline. The sample table holds about 690,000 distinct CDR3 sequences, of which 40% to 45% were seen once. The top ten clones comprise 25% to 30% of the sample.

Sequenced input: blood. The TCR was taken from an older man in good health.

The DNA sequence follows: TGTGCCAGCAGCTTGTTAGGCGGCGATAGCAATCAGCCCCAGCATTTT. Translated, this is CASSLLGGDSNQPQHF. The chain was built from TRBV5-5 and TRBJ1-5; there is no confident call for the D gene. The CDR3 starts with the cysteine, ends with the phenylalanine, and has 16 residues. Just CDR3 DNA is preserved here, 48 bases in frame from base 1. The germline V gene (reference sequence) sets CDR1 to SGHKS and CDR2 to YYEKEE. Trimming removed 1 base from V and 0 bases from J, leaving 11 bases between the germline ends.